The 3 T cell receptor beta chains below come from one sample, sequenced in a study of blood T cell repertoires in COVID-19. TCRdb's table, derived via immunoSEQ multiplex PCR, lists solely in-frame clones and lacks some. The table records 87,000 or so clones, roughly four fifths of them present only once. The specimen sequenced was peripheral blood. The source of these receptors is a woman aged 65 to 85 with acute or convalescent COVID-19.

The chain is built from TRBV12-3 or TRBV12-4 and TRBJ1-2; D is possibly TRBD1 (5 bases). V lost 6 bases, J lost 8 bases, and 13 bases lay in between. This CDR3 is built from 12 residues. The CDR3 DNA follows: TGTGCCAGCAGGTGGGGCATCGAGGGCTACACCTTC. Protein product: CASRWGIEGYTF.

The DNA of the CDR3 is TGCGCCAGCAGCCCGAGTGTGACAGGGGATTCACCCCTCCACTTT. The encoded protein is CASSPSVTGDSPLHF. The chain recombines TRBV5-1 with TRBJ1-6; 8 bases are a match to TRBD1. V dropped 4 bases and J dropped 8; count of bases not matched to a gene: 8. Germline-derived CDR1 and CDR2 are SGHRS and YFSETQ. There are 15 residues in the CDR3.

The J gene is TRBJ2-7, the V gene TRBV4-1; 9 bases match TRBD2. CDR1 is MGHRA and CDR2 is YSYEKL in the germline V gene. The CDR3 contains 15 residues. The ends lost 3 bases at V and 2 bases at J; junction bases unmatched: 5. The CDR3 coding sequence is TGCGCCAGCAGCCAGAGCGGGGGGCTTCCCTACGAGCAGTACTTC. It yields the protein CASSQSGGLPYEQYF.